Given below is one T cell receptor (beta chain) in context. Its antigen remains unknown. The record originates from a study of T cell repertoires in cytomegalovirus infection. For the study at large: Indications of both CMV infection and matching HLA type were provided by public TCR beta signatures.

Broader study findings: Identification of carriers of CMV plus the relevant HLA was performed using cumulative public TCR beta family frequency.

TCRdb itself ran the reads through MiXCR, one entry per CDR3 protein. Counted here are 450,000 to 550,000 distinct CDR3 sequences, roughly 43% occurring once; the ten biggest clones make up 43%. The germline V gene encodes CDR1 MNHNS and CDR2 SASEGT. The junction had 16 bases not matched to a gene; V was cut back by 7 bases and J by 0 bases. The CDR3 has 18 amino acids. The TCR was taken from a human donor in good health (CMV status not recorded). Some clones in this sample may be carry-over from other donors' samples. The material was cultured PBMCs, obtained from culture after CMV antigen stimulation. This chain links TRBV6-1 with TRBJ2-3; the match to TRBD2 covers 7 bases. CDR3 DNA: TGTGCCAGCAATAAGGGACTACCCGACCTCCTTAGCACAGATACGCAGTATTTT. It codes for CASNKGLPDLLSTDTQYF.